This T cell receptor (beta chain) was recovered during a study of blood T cell repertoires in COVID-19. Profiled with immunoSEQ multiplex PCR; TCRdb holds only in-frame clones, not every one. Of about 150,000 clones detected, more than 70% appear once; the ten largest clones hold about 2.6%. The length of the CDR3 is 15 residues. Germline lookup yields CDR1 SGHRS and CDR2 YFSETQ. The V end was cut by 4 bases, the J end by 1 base, with 14 bases between. Sequencing was carried out using peripheral blood. This chain links TRBV5-1 with TRBJ1-1; D possibly corresponds to TRBD1 (6 bases). This clonotype was obtained from a man aged 55 to 69 with acute or convalescent COVID-19. CDR3 nucleotides: TGCGCCAGCAGCGATGGGGGCTCCTCGAACACTGAAGCTTTCTTT. Translating gives CASSDGGSSNTEAFF.